A selection of T cell receptor beta chains follows, all from one sample in a study of T cell responses to AZD1222 COVID-19 vaccine. Clones were sequenced by immunoSEQ multiplex PCR, and TCRdb holds only the in-frame ones, with some missing. This table holds approximately 77,000 clones, roughly nine tenths found once. The sequenced sample was peripheral blood, obtained on day 0 of MenACWY control vaccination. The receptors stem from an adult in good health. CDR3s include the opening cysteine and the closing phenylalanine or tryptophan. Fields, in order: D gene, clone size, V gene, J gene, CDR3 length, CDR3 DNA, CDR3 protein. D genes are given only for firm matches. The listing skips clone size in some rows; elsewhere it reads once, few, many or a size class.

NA	NA	TRBV28	TRBJ1-5	18	TGTGCCAGCAGTCTCCTAGGGGCTCTCGGGGGGGGAGGTCAGCCCCAGCATTTT	CASSLLGALGGGGQPQHF
NA	NA	TRBV13	TRBJ2-5	14	TGTGCCAGCAGCTTAGACGCATTCCAAGAGACCCAGTACTTC	CASSLDAFQETQYF
TRBD1	NA	TRBV9	TRBJ1-2	16	TGTGCCAGCAGCCCCACCCCCGGGGGACAGGACTATGGCTACACCTTC	CASSPTPGGQDYGYTF
NA	NA	TRBV27	TRBJ1-1	15	TGTGCCAGCAGTTTCCAACCAGGAATGAACACTGAAGCTTTCTTT	CASSFQPGMNTEAFF
NA	NA	TRBV25-1	TRBJ2-3	12	TGTGCCAGCAAAGCTGGGATAGATACGCAGTATTTT	CASKAGIDTQYF
TRBD1	NA	TRBV5-1	TRBJ2-3	18	TGCGCCAGCAGCCCCCAAACCCCGACAGGGCGATACACAGATACGCAGTATTTT	CASSPQTPTGRYTDTQYF
NA	NA	TRBV6-6	TRBJ2-3	14	TGTGCCAGCAGTTACTCTCAGAGCACAGATACGCAGTATTTT	CASSYSQSTDTQYF
TRBD2	NA	TRBV6-5	TRBJ2-3	14	TGTGCCAGCAGGGAGGGAGCGCGGGGGGATACGCAGTATTTT	CASREGARGDTQYF
NA	NA	TRBV7-8	TRBJ2-1	15	TGTGCCAGCAGCTTAGTGGACCTAATATACAATGAGCAGTTCTTC	CASSLVDLIYNEQFF
NA	NA	TRBV19	TRBJ2-2	14	TGTGCCAGTACCTCTTTCGGGTCGACCGGGGAGCTGTTTTTT	CASTSFGSTGELFF
TRBD2	NA	TRBV18	TRBJ2-1	15	TGTGCCAGCCCGCGTTCAGGCGGGAGTCCCAATGAGCAGTTCTTC	CASPRSGGSPNEQFF
NA	once	TRBV2	TRBJ2-2	15	TGTGCCAGCAGTGGACCGGCCCTGGGCACCGGGGAGCTGTTTTTT	CASSGPALGTGELFF
NA	NA	TRBV6-2/TRBV6-3	TRBJ2-6	16	TGTGCCAGCAGTTGGGGACTGATCTCTGGGGCCAACGTCCTGACTTTC	CASSWGLISGANVLTF
NA	NA	TRBV7-6	TRBJ2-1	16	TGTGCCAGCAGCTTAACTGGACCAAGCTCCTACAATGAGCAGTTCTTC	CASSLTGPSSYNEQFF
NA	NA	TRBV21-1	TRBJ2-1	16	TGTGCCAGCAGCTTCCCGGGGGGGTGGTCCTACAATGAGCAGTTCTTC	CASSFPGGWSYNEQFF
TRBD1	NA	TRBV5-1	TRBJ2-6	17	TGCGCCAGCAGCTCAATGACAGGGACCTCTGGGGCCAACGTCCTGACTTTC	CASSSMTGTSGANVLTF
TRBD1	NA	TRBV2	TRBJ1-5	16	TGTGCCAGCACCTTGACAGGGGCCGGAGGTAATCAGCCCCAGCATTTT	CASTLTGAGGNQPQHF
NA	NA	TRBV7-8	TRBJ2-1	16	TGTGCCAGCAGCCCTATGGGACTGACCATGTACAATGAGCAGTTCTTC	CASSPMGLTMYNEQFF
NA	few	TRBV6-6	TRBJ1-6	12	TGTGCCAGCAGTTACGGGGATTCACCCCTCCACTTT	CASSYGDSPLHF
TRBD1	once	TRBV7-3	TRBJ2-3	17	TGTGCCAGCAGCCGAATCGGCCGGACAGGGGGCTCAGATACGCAGTATTTT	CASSRIGRTGGSDTQYF
NA	NA	TRBV7-3	TRBJ1-1	14	TGTGCCAGCAGCCCGGACAACATGAACACTGAAGCTTTCTTT	CASSPDNMNTEAFF
NA	NA	TRBV28	TRBJ1-2	12	TGTGCCAGCAGTTCACGAACCTATGGCTACACCTTC	CASSSRTYGYTF
NA	NA	TRBV30	TRBJ1-2	14	TGTGCCTGGACCCAACGGGTGGGAGGAGGTGGCTACACCTTC	CAWTQRVGGGGYTF
TRBD1	NA	TRBV7-2	TRBJ1-4	15	TGTGCCAGCAGCTTAGGACAGGGGAGGCATGAAAAACTGTTTTTT	CASSLGQGRHEKLFF
NA	NA	TRBV28	TRBJ2-3	16	TGTGCCAGCACCCTGCGTCGAGCCCAATACACAGATACGCAGTATTTT	CASTLRRAQYTDTQYF
TRBD1	NA	TRBV5-5	TRBJ2-5	15	TGTGCCAGCAGCGCCCTCCCGGGACAGAAAGAGACCCAGTACTTC	CASSALPGQKETQYF
NA	NA	TRBV21-1	TRBJ2-7	17	TGTGCCAGCAGCAAAAGCCCCCGGCAGGGGGAGGTCTACGAGCAGTACTTC	CASSKSPRQGEVYEQYF
TRBD1	few	TRBV28	TRBJ2-3	13	TGTGCCAGCAGCAGGGGGAGCACAGATACGCAGTATTTT	CASSRGSTDTQYF
NA	NA	TRBV3-1/TRBV3-2	TRBJ1-2	16	TGTGCCAGCAGCCAAAGGGGGGCGCGTTCCAACTATGGCTACACCTTC	CASSQRGARSNYGYTF
NA	once	TRBV5-1	TRBJ2-1	16	TGCGCCAGCAGCTCGACCGGGACGGGGCGGGTCAATGAGCAGTTCTTC	CASSSTGTGRVNEQFF
NA	few	TRBV27	TRBJ1-6	16	TGTGCCAGCAGTAGTTATCTGCCCTCCTATAATTCACCCCTCCACTTT	CASSSYLPSYNSPLHF
TRBD2	NA	TRBV11-3	TRBJ2-1	14	TGTGCCAGCAGCGGGGGACTAGCAGGCAATGAGCAGTTCTTC	CASSGGLAGNEQFF
TRBD1	NA	TRBV19	TRBJ2-6	19	TGTGCCAGTAGGCTAAGGGGACAGGGATCCAACTCTGGGGCCAACGTCCTGACTTTC	CASRLRGQGSNSGANVLTF
NA	NA	TRBV19	TRBJ2-7	15	TGTGCCAGTAGTGGGACCGGAGCCTGGCCCTCCGAGCAGTACTTC	CASSGTGAWPSEQYF
NA	NA	TRBV6-2/TRBV6-3	TRBJ2-2	13	TGTGCCAGCAGTTATGCGAACACCGGGGAGCTGTTTTTT	CASSYANTGELFF
TRBD1	NA	TRBV24-1	TRBJ2-1	16	TGTGCCACCAGTGATGCCTCAGGGGGCTCCTACAATGAGCAGTTCTTC	CATSDASGGSYNEQFF
TRBD1	NA	TRBV9	TRBJ1-6	15	TGTGCCAGCAGCGGACTACAGGGGAATAATTCACCCCTCCACTTT	CASSGLQGNNSPLHF
NA	NA	TRBV28	TRBJ1-2	14	TGTGCCAGCAGGGGTGACAATCCCCCCTGGGTCTACACCTTC	CASRGDNPPWVYTF
NA	NA	TRBV2	TRBJ1-3	13	TGTGCCAGCAGGAGGGACCCTGGAAACACCATATATTTT	CASRRDPGNTIYF
NA	NA	TRBV7-3	TRBJ2-1	14	TGTGCCAGCAGCTTAAGGGCAGCCAACAATGAGCAGTTCTTC	CASSLRAANNEQFF
TRBD2	NA	TRBV7-9	TRBJ2-7	15	TGTGCCAGCAGCTTAGGTAGCGGGGGGCTCTACGAGCAGTACTTC	CASSLGSGGLYEQYF
NA	NA	TRBV28	TRBJ1-1	12	TGTGCCAGCCGATTGGGGAACACTGAAGCTTTCTTT	CASRLGNTEAFF
NA	NA	TRBV5-1	TRBJ1-6	17	TGCGCCAGCAGCGCAACAACAGGGAGTTTTGGCAATTCACCCCTCCACTTT	CASSATTGSFGNSPLHF
TRBD2	NA	TRBV5-1	TRBJ2-3	15	TGCGCCAGCAGCTTGAGGACTAGCGGCACAGATACGCAGTATTTT	CASSLRTSGTDTQYF
NA	NA	TRBV21-1	TRBJ2-2	13	TGTGCCAGCAGTTACAGGGTGGCCGGGGAGCTGTTTTTT	CASSYRVAGELFF
TRBD1	NA	TRBV3-1/TRBV3-2	TRBJ2-7	15	TGTGCCAGCAGCAAAGACAGGGGAAGTTCCTACGAGCAGTACTTC	CASSKDRGSSYEQYF
TRBD1	once	TRBV3-1/TRBV3-2	TRBJ2-7	15	TGTGCCAGCAGCGGATCCTGGACAGGGCCCTACGAGCAGTACTTC	CASSGSWTGPYEQYF
NA	NA	TRBV7-2	TRBJ1-6	19	TGTGCCAGCAGCCCCATGGGGGTTTGGGGGAGCTCCTATAATTCACCCCTCCACTTT	CASSPMGVWGSSYNSPLHF